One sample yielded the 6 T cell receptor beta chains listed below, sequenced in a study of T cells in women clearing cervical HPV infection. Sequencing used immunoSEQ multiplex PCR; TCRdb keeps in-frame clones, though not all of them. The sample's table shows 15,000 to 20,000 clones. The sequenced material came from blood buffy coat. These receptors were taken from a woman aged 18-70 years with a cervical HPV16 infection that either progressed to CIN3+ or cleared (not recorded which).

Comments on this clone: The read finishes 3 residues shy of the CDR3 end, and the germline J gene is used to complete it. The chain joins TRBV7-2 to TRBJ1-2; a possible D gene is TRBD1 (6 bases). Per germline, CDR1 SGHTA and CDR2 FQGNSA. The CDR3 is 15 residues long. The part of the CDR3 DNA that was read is TGTGCCAGCAGCCCTGGGGGCGGCAGGATCTACGAC. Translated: CASSPGGGRIYD. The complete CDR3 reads CASSPGGGRIYDYTF.

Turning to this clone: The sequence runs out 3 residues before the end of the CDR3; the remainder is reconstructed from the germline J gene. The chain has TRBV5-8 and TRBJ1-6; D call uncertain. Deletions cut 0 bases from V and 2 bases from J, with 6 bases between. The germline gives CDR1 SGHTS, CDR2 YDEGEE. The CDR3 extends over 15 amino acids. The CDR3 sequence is CASSLATAYNSPLHF. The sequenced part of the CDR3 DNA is TGTGCCAGCAGCTTGGCCACAGCCTATAATTCACCC.

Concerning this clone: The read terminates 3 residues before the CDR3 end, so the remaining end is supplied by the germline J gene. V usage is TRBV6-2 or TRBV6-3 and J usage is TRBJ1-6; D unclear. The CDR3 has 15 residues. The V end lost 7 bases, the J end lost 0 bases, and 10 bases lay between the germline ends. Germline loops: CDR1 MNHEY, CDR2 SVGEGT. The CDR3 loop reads CASTAGLSYNSPLHF. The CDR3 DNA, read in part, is TGTGCCAGCACGGCTGGGCTCTCCTATAATTCACCC.

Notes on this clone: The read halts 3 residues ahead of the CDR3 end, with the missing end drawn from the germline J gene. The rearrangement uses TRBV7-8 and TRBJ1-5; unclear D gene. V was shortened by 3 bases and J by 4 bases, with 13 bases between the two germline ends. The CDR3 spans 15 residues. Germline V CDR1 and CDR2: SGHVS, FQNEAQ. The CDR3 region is CASSLGLEVNQPQHF. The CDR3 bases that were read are TGTGCCAGCAGCTTGGGCCTCGAGGTGAATCAGCCC.

The sequenced part of the CDR3 DNA is TGTGCCAGCAGTGAAAACCGCCTAAGCTCCTATAATTCACCC. Protein product: CASSENRLSSYNSP. The full CDR3 protein is CASSENRLSSYNSPLHF. This chain uses TRBV2 with TRBJ1-6; D is undetermined. The read halts 3 residues ahead of the CDR3 end, with the missing end drawn from the germline J gene. CDR1 is SNHLY, CDR2 FYNNEI, per germline. This CDR3 contains 17 residues. V lost 2 bases and J 0 bases, leaving 11 bases between the germline ends.

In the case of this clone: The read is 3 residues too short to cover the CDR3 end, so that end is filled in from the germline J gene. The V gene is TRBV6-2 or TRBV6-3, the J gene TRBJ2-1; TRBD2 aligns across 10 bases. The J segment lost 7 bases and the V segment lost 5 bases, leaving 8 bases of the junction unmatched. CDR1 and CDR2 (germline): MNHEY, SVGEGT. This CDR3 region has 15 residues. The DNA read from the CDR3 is TGTGCCAGCAGTCAGGGACTAGCGATCATGAATGAG. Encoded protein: CASSQGLAIMNE. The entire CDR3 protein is CASSQGLAIMNEQFF.